Each of the 10 T cell receptor beta chains below was sequenced from the same sample in a study of beta chain features in type 1 diabetes. Every isolated RNA sample was fully reverse transcribed, so sequencing captured expressed TCRB transcripts. TCRdb's table, derived via immunoSEQ multiplex PCR, lists solely in-frame clones and lacks some. Of around 240,000 clones in the sample, roughly 16% were seen once. Findings and caveats of the study: Moderately but significantly shorter TCRB CDR3s were found in Type 1 diabetes patients in all four CD4+ subsets.

What these receptors recognize is not known. Source material: naive CD4+ T cells from blood. The source is a young man with type 1 diabetes.

The chain uses TRBV18 and TRBJ2-7; D not certain. Per germline, CDR1 KGHSH and CDR2 LQKENI. V was clipped by 3 bases and J by 0 bases, with 12 bases between them. There are 15 residues in the CDR3. CDR3 DNA: TGTGCCAGCTCACCGTTTAGTAGTTCCTCCTACGAGCAGTACTTC. The encoded protein is CASSPFSSSSYEQYF.

This clone showed up just a few times. The rearrangement links TRBV11-2 to TRBJ2-5; D remains unclear. The germline CDR1 and CDR2 sequences are SGHAT and FQNNGV. Trimming pared 2 bases from V and 4 bases from J, leaving 5 bases between. The CDR3 sequence is 12 residues long. The CDR3 DNA follows: TGTGCCAGCAGCTTAAGGGCAGAGACCCAGTACTTC. It specifies CASSLRAETQYF.

The chain has TRBV30 and TRBJ2-3, with 9 bases fitting TRBD1. Trimming at V came to 0 bases and at J to 4 bases, leaving 2 bases not matched to a gene. The germline gives CDR1 GTSNPN, CDR2 SVGIG (reference sequence). CDR3 length equals 14 residues. The CDR3 bases are TGTGCCTGGAGTGTACAGGGGGCAGCAGATACGCAGTATTTT. The encoded protein is CAWSVQGAADTQYF. Drawing the rest from reference TRBV30 and TRBJ2-3, the complete variable domain is SQTIHQWPATLVQPVGSPLSLECTVEGTSNPNLYWYRQAAGRGLQLLFYSVGIGQISSEVPQNLSASRPQDRQFILSSKKLLLSDSGFYLCAWSVQGAADTQYFGPGTRLTVL.

The table lists this clone with a few counts. The chain links TRBV29-1 to TRBJ1-2, with D hard to call. The V gene lost 7 bases and the J gene lost 7 bases, with 19 bases spanning the gap. The CDR3 contains 13 residues. Germline CDR1 reads SQVTM; CDR2 reads ANQGSEA. CDR3 nucleotide sequence: TGCAGCGCGCTGAAAACTAGGCTCGGTGGCTACACCTTC. Its protein is CSALKTRLGGYTF.

The rearrangement uses TRBV19 and TRBJ1-4; a possible D gene is TRBD1 (5 bases). CDR1 is LNHDA, CDR2 SQIVND, per germline (reference sequence). V lost 6 bases, J lost 4 bases, and 15 bases lay in between. The CDR3 is made up of 15 amino acids. The CDR3 sequence: CASSPPGRGNEKLFF. DNA for the CDR3: TGTGCCAGTAGCCCCCCGGGACGGGGTAATGAAAAACTGTTTTTT.

The chain is built from TRBV29-1 and TRBJ2-2; D not certain. The V and J ends lost 6 bases and 6 bases respectively, with 14 bases between them. The germline CDR1 and CDR2 sequences are SQVTM and ANQGSEA. This CDR3 spans 13 amino acids. CDR3 in amino acids: CSVETRKPGELFF. In nucleotides, the CDR3 is TGCAGCGTGGAGACGCGGAAGCCCGGGGAGCTGTTTTTT.

This clone has a handful of counts. The CDR3 nucleotides read TGTGCCAGCCGGACTAGCTCCTACAATGAGCAGTTCTTC. Its protein product is CASRTSSYNEQFF. This chain joins TRBV2 and TRBJ2-1; 7 bases match TRBD2. This CDR3 contains 13 residues. After removal of 8 bases from V and 0 bases from J, the junction contained 1 base not matched to a gene. The V gene's germline CDR1 is SNHLY and CDR2 FYNNEI.

The chain employs TRBV7-2 and TRBJ2-5; D is undetermined. Per germline, CDR1 SGHTA and CDR2 FQGNSA. V was pared by 4 bases and J by 0 bases, with 6 bases between. The CDR3 has 13 amino acids. CDR3 protein: CASSSIYQETQYF. The CDR3 DNA sequence: TGTGCCAGCAGCTCGATTTACCAAGAGACCCAGTACTTC.

This clone was seen more than once but under ten times. The chain carries TRBV29-1 and TRBJ2-5; a possible D gene is TRBD1 (6 bases). This CDR3 contains 13 residues. The germline V gene has CDR1 SQVTM and CDR2 ANQGSEA. Trimming took 7 bases from V and 1 from J, leaving 13 bases between them. Written as DNA, the CDR3 is TGCAGCGCTAAAAGGACAGTCCAAGAGACCCAGTACTTC. Translation gives CSAKRTVQETQYF.

This clone occurred a few times. The V gene is TRBV15, the J gene TRBJ2-3; possible D gene TRBD1, 6 bases. Germline lookup yields CDR1 LNHNV and CDR2 YYDKDF (reference sequence). V was trimmed by 5 bases and J by 0 bases, leaving 9 bases between them. CDR3 size: 14 residues. The CDR3 bases are TGTGCCACCAGCCTCGGACAGAGCACAGATACGCAGTATTTT. This translates into CATSLGQSTDTQYF.